The present entry profiles one T cell receptor beta chain with its context. Its antigen is unknown. The naive CD8+ gate required CD45RO-CCR7+CD27+CD95- phenotype. The data were taken from a study of CXCR3-negative and CXCR3-positive naive CD8 T cells. Regarding the study as a whole: Both naive subsets showed comparably high diversity, and memory CD8+ cells showed much lower diversity. Naive CXCR3-positive cells had TRB CDR3s more hydrophobic than those of CXCR3-negative naive cells.

UMI-labeled 5' RACE yielded the TRB cDNA libraries. Reanalyzing the 5' RACE reads, TCRdb keeps one entry per CDR3 protein, without DNA. The sample includes 35,000 to 55,000 distinct CDR3 sequences. Sequences were obtained from naive CXCR3- CD8+ T cells from blood. Specified subset: CD45RO-CCR7+CD27+CD95- naive CD8+ T cells lacking CXCR3 (TNR3-). The origin of this receptor is a human donor in good health. Some clones in this sample may be carry-over from other donors' samples.

The CDR3 loop is CASIEGEIWTGELFF. This chain links TRBV6-2 or TRBV6-3 with TRBJ2-2; the D call of TRBD1 rests on TCRdb alone, since no DNA is present to check it. Per the germline V gene, CDR1 is MNHEY and CDR2 is SVGEGT. The CDR3 consists of 15 residues.